This T cell receptor (beta chain) was observed in a study of identical twins. TCRdb fed the 5' RACE reads into MiXCR, producing one record per CDR3 protein. The table lists some 500,000 distinct CDR3 sequences, 11% to 15% of them singletons, with roughly 0.5% in the top ten. The table lists this clonotype with a few counts. Its antigen is undetermined. Broader study findings: Its conclusions, products of cross-sectional statistical analysis, did not come from following the same donors. The study found weaker excess twin sharing in beta out-of-frame sequences. High-abundance cord blood beta clonotypes had fewer insertions; memory repertoires showed none.

Losses at the gene ends were 6 bases for V and 0 bases for J; bases not matched to a gene: 7. The CDR3 extends over 16 amino acids. These records were also assigned to another study, of yellow fever vaccine responses in identical twins.

What was sequenced was CD4+ T cells sorted from blood. The chain couples TRBV12-3 or TRBV12-4 to TRBJ1-4, with 7 bases that match TRBD1. The TCR sequence derives from a woman aged 18-29 years in good health. CDR3 sequence reads: CASSPGTVATNEKLFF. As DNA, the CDR3 is TGTGCCAGCAGCCCGGGGACAGTTGCAACTAATGAAAAACTGTTTTTT.